The 24 T cell receptor beta chains in this list originate from one sample, sequenced in a study of T-cell reconstitution after alpha-beta-depleted transplantation in children. The library targeted TCRbeta and was prepared with unique molecular identifiers. TCRdb processed the PCR reads anew with MiXCR; each CDR3 protein has one entry. The top ten hold 30% to 45% of the sample, which has almost 600,000 distinct CDR3 sequences, over 25% seen once. The sample consisted of PBMCs, taken before TCRalphabeta/CD19-depleted stem cell transplant. Receptors originate from a boy in the first two years of life with Wiskott-Aldrich syndrome, due to receive a stem cell transplant.

This clonotype was detected a few times. This chain links TRBV20-1 with TRBJ2-1; possible D gene TRBD2, 6 bases. The germline V gene encodes CDR1 DFQATT and CDR2 SNEGSKA (reference sequence). This CDR3 is built from 12 residues. CDR3: CRAVGSINEQFF. CDR3 nucleotide sequence: TGCAGGGCAGTCGGGAGCATCAATGAGCAGTTCTTC.

The rearrangement uses TRBV3-1 and TRBJ2-5; 9 nucleotides align to TRBD2. The germline CDR1 and CDR2 sequences are LGHDT and YNNKEL (reference sequence). This CDR3 spans 16 amino acids. V was clipped by 1 base and J by 7 bases; unmatched bases: 10. This chain's CDR3 is CASSQGGGRASGTQYF. In DNA form, the CDR3 reads TGTGCCAGCAGCCAAGGCGGCGGGAGGGCCTCAGGGACCCAGTACTTC.

The V gene is TRBV5-6, the J gene TRBJ2-1; 11 bases line up with TRBD2. Germline V gene sequence: CDR1 SGHDT, CDR2 YYEEEE. The CDR3 is 19 amino acids. The trim removed 3 bases at V and 8 bases at J, leaving 19 bases unmatched. CDR3 nucleotides: TGTGCCAGCAGCTCCCGGGACAGGGTTAGCGGGAGGGCCCGGGATGAGCAGTTCTTC. Translation gives CASSSRDRVSGRARDEQFF.

This chain uses TRBV20-1 with TRBJ2-2; tentatively, D is TRBD1 (5 bases). CDR1 and CDR2 (germline): DFQATT, SNEGSKA (reference sequence). Deletions cut 3 bases from V and 3 bases from J, with 5 bases between. The CDR3 contains 12 residues. In DNA, the CDR3 is TGCAGTGCTAGGACAGACACCGGGGAGCTGTTTTTT. Translation: CSARTDTGELFF.

Only a few counts were recorded for this clonotype. V is TRBV4-1 and J is TRBJ2-7; 11 bases fit TRBD2. CDR1 MGHRA and CDR2 YSYEKL come from the germline V gene. The CDR3 is 21 amino acids. V lost 4 bases to trimming and J lost 2 bases; unmatched junction nucleotides: 22. The CDR3 loop is CASSPQGNRGHTSGSPYEQYF. DNA for the CDR3: TGCGCCAGCAGCCCCCAAGGTAACAGGGGGCATACTAGCGGGAGCCCCTACGAGCAGTACTTC.

The chain couples TRBV5-1 to TRBJ2-3; D ambiguous. Germline loops: CDR1 SGHRS, CDR2 YFSETQ. The V and J ends lost 4 bases and 2 bases respectively, with 14 bases between them. The length of the CDR3 is 15 residues. The CDR3 is CASSPGPVHTDTQYF. CDR3 DNA: TGCGCCAGCAGCCCTGGACCCGTCCACACAGATACGCAGTATTTT.

The chain joins TRBV29-1 to TRBJ1-1; TRBD1 matches 7 bases. The CDR3 is 14 residues long. Germline CDR1 and CDR2: SQVTM and ANQGSEA. The junction had 11 bases not matched to a gene; V was cut back by 4 bases and J by 6 bases. The CDR3 sequence: CSVASRTGGAEAFF. The CDR3 DNA reads TGCAGCGTTGCTTCCAGGACAGGAGGCGCTGAAGCTTTCTTT. The variable domain in full, completed from reference TRBV29-1 and TRBJ1-1, reads SAVISQKPSRDICQRGTSLTIQCQVDSQVTMMFWYRQQPGQSLTLIATANQGSEATYESGFVIDKFPISRPNLTFSTLTVSNMSPEDSSIYLCSVASRTGGAEAFFGQGTRLTVV.

This chain connects TRBV20-1 to TRBJ2-3; D may be TRBD2 (6 bases). Looked up from germline, CDR1 is DFQATT and CDR2 is SNEGSKA (reference sequence). The CDR3 runs 12 residues. V was clipped by 8 bases and J by 6 bases, with 15 bases between them. In DNA, the CDR3 is TGCAGTAGAAGGGCGGGGACGGATACGCAGTATTTT. Translation gives CSRRAGTDTQYF.

The chain couples TRBV12-3 or TRBV12-4 to TRBJ1-2; D unresolved. CDR3 length: 14 residues. Between the trimmed V and J ends, which lost 2 bases and 3 bases, there was a span of 10 bases. CDR3 region: CASSLFGFHYGYTF. The CDR3 DNA sequence: TGTGCCAGCAGTTTATTCGGTTTCCACTATGGCTACACCTTC.

As concerns this clonotype: Germline and junction disagree at one end, which may indicate a read error. The V call is TRBV7-3, the J call TRBJ1-5, with D possibly matching TRBD1 (5 bases). This CDR3 region has 15 residues. Germline loops: CDR1 SGHTA, CDR2 FQGTGA. The CDR3: CASSPLRGSPQPQHF. The CDR3 nucleotides read TGTGCCAGCAGCCCGCTACGGGGGTCCCCTCAGCCCCAGCATTTC.

The V and J genes are TRBV20-1 and TRBJ2-7; the match to TRBD2 covers 12 bases. CDR1 is DFQATT, CDR2 SNEGSKA, per germline (reference sequence). V was pared by 0 bases and J by 5 bases, with 2 bases of the junction left unmatched. CDR3 size: 14 residues. CDR3 residues: CSARDLAGGDEQYF. Written as DNA, the CDR3 is TGCAGTGCTAGAGATCTAGCGGGAGGGGACGAGCAGTACTTC.

This clonotype came up a few times. CDR3 sequence: CASSFGLTARQFF. The CDR3 DNA is TGTGCCAGCAGCTTCGGCTTAACAGCTAGGCAGTTCTTC. The genes are TRBV25-1 and TRBJ2-1; unclear D gene. The CDR3 length is 13 residues. Germline V gene sequence: CDR1 MGHDK, CDR2 SYGVNS. Trimming stripped 6 bases from V and 12 bases from J, with 18 bases between. The full variable domain, completed using reference TRBV25-1 and TRBJ2-1, is EADIYQTPRYLVIGTGKKITLECSQTMGHDKMYWYQQDPGMELHLIHYSYGVNSTEKGDLSSESTVSRIRTEHFPLTLESARPSHTSQYLCASSFGLTARQFFGPGTRLTVL.

The chain combines TRBV9 with TRBJ2-3, with D maybe TRBD2 (9 bases). The CDR3 length is 20 residues. The germline gives CDR1 SGDLS, CDR2 YYNGEE. V lost 1 base, J lost 3 bases, and 27 bases lay in between. This chain's CDR3 is CASSVTLSTGALAGTDTQYF. The CDR3 bases are TGTGCCAGCAGCGTAACCCTGTCGACAGGGGCCCTAGCGGGAACAGATACGCAGTATTTT.

The chain couples TRBV5-1 to TRBJ2-5; 7 bases are shared with TRBD1. Germline lookup yields CDR1 SGHRS and CDR2 YFSETQ. CDR3 size: 14 residues. V was pared by 6 bases and J by 4 bases, with 9 bases of the junction left unmatched. The CDR3: CASNYRGIRETQYF. CDR3 nucleotides: TGCGCCAGCAACTACAGGGGTATTCGAGAGACCCAGTACTTC.

The chain's CDR3 is CATATDGSSYNEQFF. The CDR3 coding sequence is TGTGCCACCGCGACGGACGGGAGCTCCTACAATGAGCAGTTCTTC. The chain carries TRBV24-1 and TRBJ2-1, with D maybe TRBD2 (6 bases). The ends were cut back, 9 bases at V and 0 bases at J, with 14 bases in the middle. The length of the CDR3 is 15 residues. Germline V gene data show CDR1 as KGHDR and CDR2 as SFDVKD.

The chain couples TRBV20-1 to TRBJ2-7; 10 bases are a match to TRBD2. The V gene's germline CDR1 is DFQATT and CDR2 SNEGSKA (reference sequence). The CDR3 covers 15 residues. V was pared by 0 bases and J by 2 bases, with 4 bases of the junction left unmatched. CDR3 region: CSARDRLAGAYEQYF. The CDR3 DNA reads TGCAGTGCTAGAGATAGGCTAGCGGGGGCCTACGAGCAGTACTTC.

CDR3 protein: CSVGTHQETQYF. The DNA of the CDR3 is TGCAGCGTTGGAACCCACCAAGAGACCCAGTACTTC. The V gene is TRBV29-1, the J gene TRBJ2-5; D is ambiguous. Germline CDR1 is SQVTM and CDR2 is ANQGSEA. The ends were cut back, 4 bases at V and 0 bases at J, with 6 bases in the middle. The CDR3 is 12 amino acids.

The chain joins TRBV5-1 to TRBJ1-1, with TRBD1 as a possible D gene (6 bases). This CDR3 has 18 amino acids. Trimming pared 2 bases from V and 3 bases from J, leaving 23 bases between. The germline V gene encodes CDR1 SGHRS and CDR2 YFSETQ. The DNA of the CDR3 is TGCGCCAGCAGCTTCTCTATTGTGACAGGACCACCGGACACTGAAGCTTTCTTT. The encoded protein is CASSFSIVTGPPDTEAFF.

J is TRBJ2-1 and V is TRBV5-1; a weak D match, TRBD1 (6 bases). V dropped 3 bases and J dropped 2 bases, with 12 bases sitting between them. CDR1 is SGHRS, CDR2 YFSETQ, per germline. This CDR3 has 15 residues. CDR3 residues: CASSSTGTPYNEQFF. In nucleotides, the CDR3 is TGCGCCAGCAGCTCCACCGGGACACCCTACAATGAGCAGTTCTTC.

This clonotype was counted a few times. The chain recombines TRBV11-1 with TRBJ2-4; TRBD2 matches 9 bases. Germline lookup yields CDR1 SGHAT and CDR2 FQDESV (reference sequence). The ends lost 3 bases at V and 1 base at J; junction bases unmatched: 10. This CDR3 has 18 residues. CDR3 amino acids: CASSFETSGSRAKNIQYF. In nucleotides, the CDR3 is TGTGCCAGCAGCTTCGAGACTAGCGGATCTAGGGCCAAAAACATTCAGTACTTC.

At least ten counts were recorded for this clonotype. This rearrangement joins TRBV7-9 to TRBJ1-5, with D possibly being TRBD1 (5 bases). Per the germline V gene, CDR1 is SEHNR and CDR2 is FQNEAQ (reference sequence). This CDR3 is 13 amino acids long. Trimming pared 1 base from V and 5 bases from J, leaving 6 bases between. The CDR3 protein is CASSLGGDQPQHF. CDR3 DNA: TGTGCCAGCAGCTTAGGAGGGGATCAGCCCCAGCATTTT.

In its sample, this clonotype was seen many times. The V call is TRBV12-3 or TRBV12-4, the J call TRBJ2-3; the D gene is possibly TRBD2 (6 bases). Deletions cut 5 bases from V and 0 bases from J, with 6 bases between. The CDR3 loop spans 13 amino acids. CDR3 nucleotide sequence: TGTGCCAGCAGTAGCGGGAGCACAGATACGCAGTATTTT. Translated: CASSSGSTDTQYF.

The table lists this clonotype with many counts. The chain employs TRBV10-2 and TRBJ2-1; TRBD1 might be the D (5 bases). In germline, CDR1 is WSHSY, CDR2 SAAADI. V lost 7 bases, J lost 1 base, and 14 bases lay in between. CDR3 size: 15 residues. The CDR3 region has the DNA TGCGCCAGCATCAGGGATGCAAGGTCCTACAATGAGCAGTTCTTC. This encodes CASIRDARSYNEQFF.

The chain links TRBV15 to TRBJ2-5; D might be TRBD1 or TRBD2, each matching 6 bases. The germline gives CDR1 LNHNV, CDR2 YYDKDF (reference sequence). This CDR3 spans 15 amino acids. The V end lost 7 bases, the J end lost 3 bases, and 18 bases lay between the germline ends. The CDR3 loop is CATKPTGGLEETQYF. CDR3 bases: TGTGCCACCAAGCCGACAGGAGGGTTAGAAGAGACCCAGTACTTC.